Sequencing of this T cell receptor (beta chain) was carried out in a study of blood T cell repertoires in COVID-19. Per the study methods: The assay estimated nucleated cells by amplifying reference gene primers. The table came from immunoSEQ multiplex PCR; TCRdb's copy has only in-frame clones and leaves some out. V, J and clone size derive from that table, while D and trimming were established from the DNA sequence. The data hold a few hundred thousand clones, with about 83% observed a single time. V was trimmed by 5 bases and J by 0 bases, leaving 17 bases between them. The CDR3 is made up of 16 amino acids. Germline CDR1 and CDR2: SGHTA and FQGNSA.

The sequencing sample was made of peripheral blood. This TCR was recovered from a woman aged 45-65 years with acute or convalescent COVID-19. The chain carries TRBV7-2 and TRBJ2-7; the D gene is possibly TRBD1 (6 bases). The CDR3: CASSARGSLSSYEQYF. CDR3 sequence (DNA): TGTGCCAGCAGCGCAAGGGGGAGTCTGAGCTCCTACGAGCAGTACTTC.